This TCR beta chain was documented in a study of OX40 agonist ivuxolimab in advanced cancers. This CDR3 region has 16 residues. The V gene's germline CDR1 is SGHTS and CDR2 YDEGEE. V trimming: 0 bases; J trimming: 5 bases; junction bases outside the gene matches: 6. TCRdb's table, derived via immunoSEQ multiplex PCR, lists solely in-frame clones and lacks some. This sample has some 99,000 clones, with about four fifths found just once. This chain connects TRBV5-8 to TRBJ2-2, with 8 bases identical to TRBD1. The source of this sequence is an adult with an advanced solid tumor such as melanoma, head and neck, liver or kidney cancer. The source was CD4+ or CD8+ T cells sorted from blood, collected in a trial of the OX40 agonist ivuxolimab. CDR3 amino acids: CASSLGQGLLTGELFF. For the CDR3, the DNA is TGTGCCAGCAGCTTGGGACAGGGGTTACTTACCGGGGAGCTGTTTTTT. Using reference TRBV5-8 and TRBJ2-2 for the parts outside the CDR3, the full variable domain is EAGVTQSPTHLIKTRGQQATLRCSPISGHTSVYWYQQALGLGLQFLLWYDEGEERNRGNFPPRFSGRQFPNYSSELNVNALELEDSALYLCASSLGQGLLTGELFFGEGSRLTVL.